Sequencing of this T cell receptor beta chain was carried out in a study of cytomegalovirus exposure and HLA in healthy donors. Study overall: When 300 to 500 donors were genotyped, about 81% of them were found to fall in the Caucasian-associated ancestry cluster.

The PCR used 60 Vbeta and 13 Jbeta primers. Produced via immunoSEQ multiplex PCR; TCRdb's table is partial and in-frame only. The top ten clones hold 10% to 15% of a sample with 120,000 to 150,000 clones, around three quarters of them seen once. The CDR3 consists of 20 residues. The V and J ends lost 4 bases and 5 bases, in that order; junction bases with no gene match: 20. Germline loops: CDR1 SGHVS, CDR2 FNYEAQ. The source is a man in his forties or fifties in good health and CMV-seropositive. The chain recombines TRBV7-6 with TRBJ2-3, with TRBD2 matching 11 bases. Sequenced input: PBMCs. CDR3 region: CASSSPVGGYVAGGLDTQYF. In DNA, the CDR3 is TGTGCCAGCAGCTCCCCCGTGGGGGGTTACGTAGCGGGAGGGTTAGATACGCAGTATTTT.